A single sample gave rise to the 28 T cell receptor beta chains below, sequenced in a study of T cell responses to AZD1222 COVID-19 vaccine. Measured with immunoSEQ multiplex PCR; TCRdb has only the in-frame clones, and not every one. The data show approximately 120,000 clones, more than 85% seen once. Sequenced material: peripheral blood, taken on day 0 of AZD1222 vaccination. The receptors stem from an adult in good health.

V gene TRBV7-2 combines with J gene TRBJ2-7; 8 bases line up with TRBD1. The CDR3 has 14 residues. The V gene end was trimmed by 1 base and the J gene end by 5 bases; junction bases not matched to a gene: 4. Germline V gives CDR1 SGHTA, CDR2 FQGNSA. The CDR3 reads CASSLGQGTDEQYF. CDR3 coding DNA: TGTGCCAGCAGCTTAGGACAGGGGACGGACGAGCAGTACTTC. Together with reference TRBV7-2 and TRBJ2-7, the CDR3 gives the full variable domain: GAGVSQSPSNKVTEKGKDVELRCDPISGHTALYWYRQSLGQGLEFLIYFQGNSAPDKSGLPSDRFSAERTGGSVSTLTIQRTQQEDSAVYLCASSLGQGTDEQYFGPGTRLTVT.

V is TRBV25-1 and J is TRBJ1-3, with D uncertain. V was clipped by 6 bases and J by 0 bases, with 9 bases between them. The CDR3 length is 14 residues. The germline gives CDR1 MGHDK, CDR2 SYGVNS. The CDR3 sequence is CASRSYSSGNTIYF. In nucleotides, the CDR3 is TGTGCCAGCAGGTCTTATTCCTCTGGAAACACCATATATTTT.

For the CDR3, the DNA is TGTGCCAGCAGCCAAGATAGAGGAGGCTATGGCTACACCTTC. Amino acids: CASSQDRGGYGYTF. This chain uses TRBV14 with TRBJ1-2; D not resolved. This CDR3 is 14 amino acids long. The germline gives CDR1 SGHDN, CDR2 FVKESK. V was trimmed by 0 bases and J by 4 bases, leaving 9 bases between them. Full variable domain (outside the CDR3, taken from reference TRBV14 and TRBJ1-2): EAGVTQFPSHSVIEKGQTVTLRCDPISGHDNLYWYRRVMGKEIKFLLHFVKESKQDESGMPNNRFLAERTGGTYSTLKVQPAELEDSGVYFCASSQDRGGYGYTFGSGTRLTVV.

The chain carries TRBV27 and TRBJ1-6; D gene uncertain. Germline CDR1 MNHEY, CDR2 SMNVEV (reference sequence). The CDR3 covers 12 residues. V lost 9 bases and J 8 bases, leaving 11 bases between the germline ends. CDR3 DNA sequence: TGTGCCAGTATGGCGGCATATTCACCCCTCCACTTT. Amino acids: CASMAAYSPLHF.

The chain employs TRBV6-5 and TRBJ1-6, with a tentative D call TRBD1 (6 bases). The CDR3 extends over 13 amino acids. CDR1 is MNHEY and CDR2 is SVGAGI in the germline V gene. As DNA, the CDR3 is TGTGCTTCCGCCAGGGGCTCTAATTCACCCCTCCACTTT. Translation gives CASARGSNSPLHF.

V gene TRBV7-2 combines with J gene TRBJ2-7, with TRBD2 identical over 8 bases. Germline V lookup: CDR1 SGHTA, CDR2 FQGNSA. Trimming at V came to 8 bases and at J to 6 bases, leaving 12 bases not matched to a gene. CDR3 length equals 14 residues. This chain's CDR3 is CASATGGRRREQYF. The CDR3 nucleotides read TGTGCCAGCGCAACCGGCGGGAGGCGGCGCGAGCAGTACTTC.

This chain uses TRBV7-9 with TRBJ2-1; D is ambiguous. Trimming shortened V by 2 bases and J by 8 bases, and 13 bases separated the two germline ends. Germline V gene sequence: CDR1 SEHNR, CDR2 FQNEAQ (reference sequence). The CDR3 length is 14 residues. The CDR3 sequence is CASSLSSVWDEQFF. The DNA of the CDR3 is TGTGCCAGCAGCTTAAGTTCGGTTTGGGATGAGCAGTTCTTC.

The rearrangement links TRBV11-3 to TRBJ1-1; D gene unclear. V lost 2 bases to trimming and J lost 6 bases, with 10 bases between them. Germline loops: CDR1 SGHNT, CDR2 YENEEA. The CDR3 contains 13 residues. CDR3 coding DNA: TGTGCCAGCAGCTTAACCCCCGCGGCTGAAGCTTTCTTT. Its protein is CASSLTPAAEAFF. The complete variable domain, with remaining parts taken from reference TRBV11-3 and TRBJ1-1, reads EAGVVQSPRYKIIEKKQPVAFWCNPISGHNTLYWYLQNLGQGPELLIRYENEEAVDDSQLPKDRFSAERLKGVDSTLKIQPAELGDSAVYLCASSLTPAAEAFFGQGTRLTVV.

This clone was seen only once. The genes are TRBV3-1 (or the pseudogene TRBV3-2) and TRBJ2-5; no clear D. CDR1 is LGHDT and CDR2 is YNNKEL in the germline V gene (reference sequence). Deletions cut 4 bases from V and 1 base from J, with 7 bases between. The CDR3 runs to 13 residues. The CDR3 nucleotides read TGTGCCAGCAGCCCCCGTGGCCAAGAGACCCAGTACTTC. It translates to CASSPRGQETQYF.

J is TRBJ1-3 and V is TRBV7-6; D is ambiguous. Germline CDR1 and CDR2: SGHVS and FNYEAQ. The CDR3 sequence is 15 residues long. The germline V and J ends were trimmed by 2 bases and 0 bases, with 8 bases remaining between them. The CDR3 region is CASSLSYSSGNTIYF. The CDR3 DNA sequence: TGTGCCAGCAGCTTATCTTACAGCTCTGGAAACACCATATATTTT.

The rearrangement links TRBV2 to TRBJ2-3; D unclear. This CDR3 spans 11 amino acids. Germline CDR1 is SNHLY and CDR2 is FYNNEI. V lost 4 bases and J 5 bases, leaving 4 bases between the germline ends. CDR3: CASSVGDTQYF. Written as DNA, the CDR3 is TGTGCCAGCAGTGTAGGAGATACGCAGTATTTT.

As DNA, the CDR3 is TGTGCCATCAGTGCCAGTTGGTCTAGCGGGACCAGGAACAATGAGCAGTTCTTC. Its protein is CAISASWSSGTRNNEQFF. The chain links TRBV10-3 to TRBJ2-1; 9 nucleotides align to TRBD2. The length of the CDR3 is 18 residues. V lost 4 bases and J lost 5; bases outside the gene matches: 15. Germline CDR1 ENHRY, CDR2 SYGVKD.

The CDR3 here is CSAPGHNEQFF. DNA for the CDR3: TGCAGTGCTCCGGGGCACAATGAGCAGTTCTTC. The V call is TRBV20-1, the J call TRBJ2-1, with D perhaps assigned TRBD1 or TRBD2 (5 bases each). The CDR3 contains 11 residues. Trimming cost V 5 bases and J 5 bases, with 7 bases left between them. Germline CDR1 and CDR2: DFQATT and SNEGSKA (reference sequence).

J is TRBJ2-5 and V is TRBV4-1, with TRBD2 identical over 14 bases. Trimming removed 3 bases from V and 7 bases from J; junction bases left unmatched: 4. There are 15 residues in the CDR3. CDR1 and CDR2 from the germline V gene are MGHRA and YSYEKL. CDR3 loop: CASSQTGTSGGTQYF. The CDR3 region has the DNA TGCGCCAGCAGCCAGACCGGGACTAGCGGGGGGACCCAGTACTTC.

This chain uses TRBV12-3 or TRBV12-4 with TRBJ2-1, with D possibly TRBD1 on 5 matching bases. V lost 7 bases to trimming and J lost 6 bases, with 13 bases between them. The CDR3 length is 13 residues. In DNA, the CDR3 is TGTGCCAGCAAGGACACCTTCCTCAATGAGCAGTTCTTC. This translates into CASKDTFLNEQFF.

This clone was detected only once. The chain combines TRBV10-3 with TRBJ2-1, with D unclear. V gave up 6 bases and J gave up 0 bases, with 12 bases separating them. This CDR3 has 15 amino acids. The V gene's germline CDR1 is ENHRY and CDR2 SYGVKD. The CDR3 spells CAIRESVPSYNEQFF. For the CDR3, the DNA is TGTGCCATCAGAGAATCCGTGCCCTCCTACAATGAGCAGTTCTTC.

The V and J genes are TRBV6-5 and TRBJ1-1, with 10 positions matching TRBD1. CDR1 is MNHEY, CDR2 SVGAGI, per germline. The CDR3 length is 15 residues. Trimming cost V 6 bases and J 5 bases; bases outside gene matches: 9. The CDR3 loop reads CASRSDRDRGTEAFF. The CDR3 region has the DNA TGTGCCAGCAGATCCGACCGGGACAGGGGAACTGAAGCTTTCTTT.

This chain uses TRBV19 with TRBJ2-5, with D uncertain. There are 13 residues in the CDR3. V lost 5 bases, J lost 5 bases, and 12 bases lay in between. Germline V gene data show CDR1 as LNHDA and CDR2 as SQIVND (reference sequence). The CDR3 sequence is CASSVGIGETQYF. In nucleotides, the CDR3 is TGTGCCAGTAGTGTAGGAATTGGCGAGACCCAGTACTTC.

The rearrangement links TRBV9 to TRBJ2-3; D might be TRBD1 (5 bases). The CDR3 is 15 amino acids. The ends were cut back, 0 bases at V and 0 bases at J, with 8 bases in the middle. Germline V gene sequence: CDR1 SGDLS, CDR2 YYNGEE. The DNA for the CDR3 is TGTGCCAGCAGCGTAGATGACAGAAGCACAGATACGCAGTATTTT. This translates into CASSVDDRSTDTQYF. Drawing the rest from reference TRBV9 and TRBJ2-3, the complete variable domain is DSGVTQTPKHLITATGQRVTLRCSPRSGDLSVYWYQQSLDQGLQFLIQYYNGEERAKGNILERFSAQQFPDLHSELNLSSLELGDSALYFCASSVDDRSTDTQYFGPGTRLTVL.

This chain uses TRBV5-1 with TRBJ1-5; D is possibly TRBD1 (5 bases). The germline V gene has CDR1 SGHRS and CDR2 YFSETQ. The CDR3 is 15 amino acids. V lost 0 bases and J lost 0, with 7 bases in between. CDR3 in amino acids: CASSLGGLSNQPQHF. The DNA for the CDR3 is TGCGCCAGCAGCTTGGGGGGCCTTAGCAATCAGCCCCAGCATTTT. The complete variable domain, with remaining parts taken from reference TRBV5-1 and TRBJ1-5, reads KAGVTQTPRYLIKTRGQQVTLSCSPISGHRSVSWYQQTPGQGLQFLFEYFSETQRNKGNFPGRFSGRQFSNSRSEMNVSTLELGDSALYLCASSLGGLSNQPQHFGDGTRLSIL.

This chain connects TRBV7-9 to TRBJ2-5; D call uncertain. Germline V lookup: CDR1 SEHNR, CDR2 FQNEAQ (reference sequence). This CDR3 is built from 13 residues. Trimming took off 0 bases at V and 5 bases at J, with 7 bases between the two ends. CDR3 nucleotide sequence: TGTGCCAGCAGCTTAGCGCCGGGTGAGACCCAGTACTTC. Its protein is CASSLAPGETQYF.

The rearrangement joins TRBV25-1 to TRBJ2-6; D is unresolved. The CDR3 runs to 16 residues. The V gene's germline CDR1 is MGHDK and CDR2 SYGVNS. V was shortened by 6 bases and J by 1 base, with 13 bases between the two germline ends. The CDR3 DNA reads TGTGCCAGCAGACCCGGCATATCATCTGGGGCCAACGTCCTGACTTTC. Translation: CASRPGISSGANVLTF.

The rearrangement links TRBV28 to TRBJ1-1; D is perhaps TRBD1 (5 bases). V lost 4 bases, J lost 6 bases, and 15 bases lay in between. Germline-derived CDR1 and CDR2 are MDHEN and SYDVKM. The CDR3 covers 14 residues. The CDR3 bases are TGTGCCAGCAGTTCGAAGAGGGGTTCTTCTGAAGCTTTCTTT. This gives the protein CASSSKRGSSEAFF.

This chain connects TRBV19 to TRBJ2-1; 11 nucleotides agree with TRBD2. The V and J ends lost 5 bases and 0 bases, in that order; junction bases with no gene match: 12. The V gene's germline CDR1 is LNHDA and CDR2 SQIVND (reference sequence). The CDR3 spans 19 residues. The CDR3 spells CASSRHTGLAVPSYNEQFF. The DNA of the CDR3 is TGTGCCAGTAGTCGTCACACGGGACTAGCGGTCCCCTCCTACAATGAGCAGTTCTTC.

The chain has TRBV6-5 and TRBJ1-6; possibly TRBD1 for D (6 bases). V gave up 6 bases and J gave up 3 bases, with 9 bases separating them. This CDR3 spans 14 amino acids. The germline V gene has CDR1 MNHEY and CDR2 SVGAGI. For the CDR3, the DNA is TGTGCCAGCAGAAACAGGGTCTATAATTCACCCCTCCACTTT. This gives the protein CASRNRVYNSPLHF.

The rearrangement uses TRBV28 and TRBJ2-1, with TRBD2 identical over 7 bases. Per germline, CDR1 MDHEN and CDR2 SYDVKM. The CDR3 spans 17 residues. The ends lost 7 bases at V and 2 bases at J; junction bases unmatched: 14. CDR3 region: CASKSPEWEGPYNEQFF. Written as DNA, the CDR3 is TGTGCCAGCAAGTCCCCTGAATGGGAGGGCCCCTACAATGAGCAGTTCTTC.

The count of this clone is one. This rearrangement joins TRBV13 to TRBJ2-2, with a weak D call TRBD2 (5 bases). Trimming stripped 5 bases from V and 4 bases from J, with 14 bases between. CDR3 size: 15 residues. Germline V gene data show CDR1 as PRHDT and CDR2 as FYEKMQ (reference sequence). The CDR3 is CASSGVGSPTGELFF. Here the CDR3 DNA reads TGTGCCAGCAGCGGAGTGGGGAGCCCCACCGGGGAGCTGTTTTTT.

The chain combines TRBV5-5 with TRBJ1-5; 7 positions agree with TRBD1. The CDR3 loop spans 18 amino acids. The junction had 10 bases not matched to a gene; V was cut back by 1 base and J by 0 bases. From germline, CDR1 is SGHKS and CDR2 YYEKEE (reference sequence). This chain's CDR3 is CASSLWWQGGDSNQPQHF. CDR3 DNA: TGTGCCAGCAGCTTGTGGTGGCAGGGGGGAGATAGCAATCAGCCCCAGCATTTT.